This T cell receptor (beta chain) came from a study of blood T cell repertoires in COVID-19. Overall study context: Donors in the United States, Italy and Spain gave samples during acute or convalescent COVID-19.

The sample holds one count of this clone. The CDR3 is 15 residues long. Germline lookup yields CDR1 SNHLY and CDR2 FYNNEI. Trimming cost V 6 bases and J 0 bases; bases outside gene matches: 5. Some clones are missing from TCRdb's copy, which holds only in-frame ones; the method was immunoSEQ multiplex PCR. Among about 130,000 clones, over 70% were seen once, and the ten largest hold approximately 3.9%. The TCR sequence derives from a woman in her 50s with acute or convalescent COVID-19. This chain uses TRBV2 with TRBJ2-1, with TRBD2 matching over 7 bases. Material: peripheral blood. For the CDR3, the DNA is TGTGCCAGCAGCCTAGCGGTGAGCTCCTACAATGAGCAGTTCTTC. It yields the protein CASSLAVSSYNEQFF.